A single sample is the source of the 12 T cell receptor beta chains below, sequenced in a study of cytomegalovirus exposure and HLA in healthy donors. Clones were sequenced by immunoSEQ multiplex PCR, and TCRdb holds only the in-frame ones, with some missing. This sample has fewer than 200,000 clones, with around nine tenths found just once. The sample was PBMCs. The receptors stem from a man younger than 35 in good health and CMV-seropositive.

V usage is TRBV19 and J usage is TRBJ2-1, with 7 bases lining up with TRBD1. The CDR3 is 15 residues long. Germline assignment: CDR1 LNHDA and CDR2 SQIVND (reference sequence). V lost 5 bases to trimming and J lost 0 bases; unmatched junction nucleotides: 4. CDR3 residues: CASSGTVSSYNEQFF. In DNA, the CDR3 is TGTGCCAGTAGTGGGACAGTGAGCTCCTACAATGAGCAGTTCTTC.

This chain joins TRBV27 and TRBJ1-1; perhaps TRBD1 as D (6 bases). Germline V gene data show CDR1 as MNHEY and CDR2 as SMNVEV (reference sequence). The CDR3 covers 14 residues. Trimming took 6 bases from V and 6 from J, leaving 17 bases between them. CDR3 residues: CASSPRGKYSEAFF. CDR3 sequence (DNA): TGTGCCAGCAGCCCCAGGGGCAAGTACTCTGAAGCTTTCTTT.

The chain has TRBV2 and TRBJ2-6; TRBD1 agrees at 12 bases. Germline trimming cut 3 bases from V and 4 bases from J; bases unmatched to any gene: 7. This CDR3 comprises 18 residues. The germline V gene encodes CDR1 SNHLY and CDR2 FYNNEI. The CDR3, as DNA: TGTGCCAGCAGTGATGGGACAGGGGGCGCATGGGGGGCCAACGTCCTGACTTTC. Its translation is CASSDGTGGAWGANVLTF.

This clone was seen at least ten times. CDR3 in amino acids: CASSPGQVGNTIYF. CDR3 in DNA: TGTGCCAGCTCACCGGGACAAGTCGGAAACACCATATATTTT. The genes are TRBV18 and TRBJ1-3, with a weak D call TRBD1 (6 bases). V was pared by 3 bases and J by 4 bases, with 10 bases between. Germline V gene data show CDR1 as KGHSH and CDR2 as LQKENI. The CDR3 totals 14 residues.

The count of this clone is one. At one of its ends the junction is not consistent with the germline gene, which may arise from a read error. The rearrangement uses TRBV19 and TRBJ1-6, with 8 positions matching TRBD1. The CDR3 sequence is 10 residues long. CDR1 LNHDA and CDR2 SQIVND come from the germline V gene (reference sequence). The CDR3 here is CASNRQGLIF. The CDR3 DNA is TGTGCCAGTAACAGACAGGGGCTAATTTTT.

The rearrangement uses TRBV11-3 and TRBJ2-1; D not resolved. V was shortened by 5 bases and J by 0 bases, with 11 bases between the two germline ends. The CDR3 totals 15 residues. Germline V lookup: CDR1 SGHNT, CDR2 YENEEA. The CDR3 bases are TGTGCCAGCAGCGCCTGGAGTCGCTCCTACAATGAGCAGTTCTTC. Translating it yields CASSAWSRSYNEQFF. Combining the CDR3 with reference TRBV11-3 and TRBJ2-1 gives the whole variable domain EAGVVQSPRYKIIEKKQPVAFWCNPISGHNTLYWYLQNLGQGPELLIRYENEEAVDDSQLPKDRFSAERLKGVDSTLKIQPAELGDSAVYLCASSAWSRSYNEQFFGPGTRLTVL.

The chain links TRBV6-5 to TRBJ2-3, with 7 bases identical to TRBD2. The CDR3 loop spans 11 amino acids. Germline CDR1 is MNHEY and CDR2 is SVGAGI. V shed 5 bases and J 12 bases; nucleotides not matched to a gene: 5. The CDR3 sequence is CASSTGTTQYF. The CDR3 nucleotides are TGTGCCAGCAGTACCGGGACTACCCAGTATTTT.

This rearrangement joins TRBV5-6 to TRBJ1-3; 8 bases fit TRBD1. The germline V gene has CDR1 SGHDT and CDR2 YYEEEE. This CDR3 has 15 residues. The J segment lost 1 base and the V segment lost 0 bases, leaving 0 bases of the junction unmatched. CDR3 residues: CASSLGTGSGNTIYF. In nucleotides, the CDR3 is TGTGCCAGCAGCTTGGGGACAGGGTCTGGAAACACCATATATTTT.

The chain combines TRBV9 with TRBJ2-2, with D unclear. There are 15 residues in the CDR3. Trimming cost V 0 bases and J 4 bases, with 10 bases left between them. The germline gives CDR1 SGDLS, CDR2 YYNGEE. The CDR3 loop reads CASSVVAVSTGELFF. CDR3 DNA sequence: TGTGCCAGCAGCGTAGTCGCGGTCAGCACCGGGGAGCTGTTTTTT.

This clone has only one observation. The V call is TRBV7-6, the J call TRBJ2-3; D gene ambiguous. V was trimmed by 1 base and J by 5 bases, leaving 7 bases between them. Germline V gene sequence: CDR1 SGHVS, CDR2 FNYEAQ. This CDR3 is 13 amino acids long. The CDR3 spells CASSLVFRDTQYF. The CDR3 nucleotides read TGTGCCAGCAGCTTAGTGTTTAGAGATACGCAGTATTTT.

The chain carries TRBV9 and TRBJ1-2; no clear D. The germline CDR1 and CDR2 sequences are SGDLS and YYNGEE. The CDR3 has 14 residues. V was shortened by 4 bases and J by 6 bases, with 16 bases between the two germline ends. The CDR3 sequence: CASSPIVAGNGYTF. The CDR3 DNA reads TGTGCCAGCAGCCCAATCGTCGCGGGTAATGGCTACACCTTC. The whole variable domain, filled in from reference TRBV9 and TRBJ1-2, reads DSGVTQTPKHLITATGQRVTLRCSPRSGDLSVYWYQQSLDQGLQFLIQYYNGEERAKGNILERFSAQQFPDLHSELNLSSLELGDSALYFCASSPIVAGNGYTFGSGTRLTVV.

The gene calls are TRBV5-1 and TRBJ1-2; tentatively, D is TRBD1 (6 bases). V lost 2 bases, J lost 6 bases, and 11 bases lay in between. The CDR3 runs to 13 residues. Germline CDR1 is SGHRS and CDR2 is YFSETQ. CDR3 in amino acids: CASSLWGGDGYTF. The DNA of the CDR3 is TGCGCCAGCAGCTTATGGGGGGGCGATGGCTACACCTTC.